This is a list of T cell receptor beta chains from one sample in a study of PD-1 blockade in mismatch repair-deficient tumors. Clones were read by immunoSEQ multiplex PCR, and TCRdb kept only the in-frame ones, dropping some. The table includes 15,000 to 20,000 clones, approximately 87% detected once. The source was PBMCs, collected less than 25 weeks after starting pembrolizumab. The receptors here all came from an adult with mismatch repair-deficient cancer. Each CDR3 is given with its conserved first and last residue. D genes are given only for firm matches. Clone sizes are given selectively: once, few, many, or a class where the clone is expanded.

size	D	V	J	length	DNA	CDR3
NA	NA	TRBV6-1	TRBJ1-2	14	TGTGCCAGCATTGCTACAGCAATACCCTATGGCTACACCTTC	CASIATAIPYGYTF
NA	NA	TRBV4-1	TRBJ1-2	13	TGCGCCAGCAGGGACAGCCAGTACTATGGCTACACCTTC	CASRDSQYYGYTF
NA	NA	TRBV6-1	TRBJ1-2	14	TGTGCCAGCAGTAGGGTGACAGCTAACTATGGCTACACCTTC	CASSRVTANYGYTF
NA	NA	TRBV27	TRBJ2-7	13	TGTGCCAGCAGTCCTCCCCTCTCCTACGAGCAGTACTTC	CASSPPLSYEQYF
NA	TRBD2	TRBV5-1	TRBJ2-3	19	TGCGCCAGCAGCGGGGGGACTAGCGGGACCCCCGAGCCCACAGATACGCAGTATTTT	CASSGGTSGTPEPTDTQYF
NA	TRBD2	TRBV19	TRBJ2-2	14	TGTGCCAGTAGTAATCGAGGGGAGGGCGGGGAGCTGTTTTTT	CASSNRGEGGELFF
NA	NA	TRBV27	TRBJ2-2	17	TGTGCCAGCAGTAGCCCTGGGACACCATCGAACACCGGGGAGCTGTTTTTT	CASSSPGTPSNTGELFF
NA	NA	TRBV28	TRBJ2-7	15	TGTGCCAGCACCCCTGGACAACGGATGGCCTACGAGCAGTACTTC	CASTPGQRMAYEQYF
NA	TRBD2	TRBV7-9	TRBJ2-5	17	TGTGCCAGCAGCGGGGGGACTAGCGGGAGAAGAATAGAGACCCAGTACTTC	CASSGGTSGRRIETQYF
once	NA	TRBV14	TRBJ2-5	15	TGTGCCAGCAGCCAGGGGACTAGGGGGCTGGAGACCCAGTACTTC	CASSQGTRGLETQYF
NA	TRBD2	TRBV6-5	TRBJ2-4	13	TGTGCCAGCCGGGGGGGGAACAAAAACATTCAGTACTTC	CASRGGNKNIQYF
NA	TRBD1	TRBV2	TRBJ1-4	17	TGTGCCAGCAGCTCCGTCCCGGGACAGGGTGCTAATGAAAAACTGTTTTTT	CASSSVPGQGANEKLFF
few	NA	TRBV7-2	TRBJ2-7	17	TGTGCCAGCAGCTTAGGAATCTACCAATTAAGGGGCTACGAGCAGTACTTC	CASSLGIYQLRGYEQYF
NA	TRBD2	TRBV7-9	TRBJ2-1	15	TGTGCCAGCAGCGAGAGACTAGCGGGAGGGAATGAGCAGTTCTTC	CASSERLAGGNEQFF
NA	TRBD1	TRBV28	TRBJ2-7	14	TGTGCCAGCAAGGACAGGGCCCTGAAGGACGAGCAGTACTTC	CASKDRALKDEQYF
NA	TRBD2	TRBV6-5	TRBJ2-2	15	TGTGCCAGCATCTGCGGGAGGGTGAACACCGGGGAGCTGTTTTTT	CASICGRVNTGELFF
NA	TRBD1	TRBV30	TRBJ1-1	13	TGTGCCTGGAGCGCCGACAGGGTCACTGAAGCTTTCTTT	CAWSADRVTEAFF